The 31 T cell receptor beta chains below all came from one sample that was sequenced in a study of shared clonotypes between healthy human individuals. Assay: immunoSEQ multiplex PCR; the TCRdb copy retains only in-frame clones and omits some. The sample records about 1.1 million clones, 70% to 80% being singletons. Sequencing used memory CD4+ T cells from PBMCs. Subset of the sample: CD45RA-negative fraction. The receptors stem from a young man in good health. Some clones in this sample may be carry-over from other donors' samples.

The chain is built from TRBV18 and TRBJ2-3; D is unclear. V lost 3 bases, J lost 1 base, and 11 bases lay in between. Germline V gene data show CDR1 as KGHSH and CDR2 as LQKENI. This CDR3 region has 15 residues. CDR3 in amino acids: CASSPQRRGTDTQYF. The CDR3 DNA is TGTGCCAGCTCACCCCAACGAAGGGGCACAGATACGCAGTATTTT.

The chain combines TRBV5-1 with TRBJ2-5; 16 nucleotides match TRBD2. V lost 4 bases and J lost 2; bases outside the gene matches: 8. The CDR3 length is 18 residues. CDR1 is SGHRS and CDR2 is YFSETQ in the germline V gene. CDR3 in DNA: TGCGCCAGCAGCCAGGGACTAGCGGGAGGGCCTAGGCAAGAGACCCAGTACTTC. This codes for CASSQGLAGGPRQETQYF.

The table lists this clone with many counts. The sample contains more than one DNA sequence encoding this CDR3. The chain has TRBV7-9 and TRBJ2-7; 14 bases fit TRBD2. The germline V gene encodes CDR1 SEHNR and CDR2 FQNEAQ (reference sequence). This CDR3 is 16 amino acids long. Trimming removed 6 bases from V and 6 bases from J; junction bases left unmatched: 10. CDR3 protein: CASSRPGTSGSTEQYF. The CDR3 nucleotides read TGTGCCAGCAGTCGTCCCGGGACTAGCGGGAGTACCGAGCAGTACTTC. The variable domain in full, completed from reference TRBV7-9 and TRBJ2-7, reads DTGVSQNPRHKITKRGQNVTFRCDPISEHNRLYWYRQTLGQGPEFLTYFQNEAQLEKSRLLSDRFSAERPKGSFSTLEIQRTEQGDSAMYLCASSRPGTSGSTEQYFGPGTRLTVT.

This rearrangement joins TRBV4-3 to TRBJ2-2, with D perhaps TRBD1 or TRBD2 (6 bases each). The CDR3 runs 17 residues. The ends were cut back, 0 bases at V and 3 bases at J, with 14 bases in the middle. Germline CDR1 reads LGHNA; CDR2 reads YSLEER. The CDR3 coding sequence is TGCGCCAGCAGCCAAGACAGGGGCGGGGTTGACACCGGGGAGCTGTTTTTT. This translates into CASSQDRGGVDTGELFF.

The chain recombines TRBV4-1 with TRBJ2-7, with D possibly being TRBD2 (6 bases). Germline V gene sequence: CDR1 MGHRA, CDR2 YSYEKL. V lost 4 bases, J lost 1 base, and 14 bases lay in between. This CDR3 has 15 residues. The CDR3 bases are TGCGCCAGCAGCCGAAAGGGGACTGATTCCTACGAGCAGTACTTC. Protein: CASSRKGTDSYEQYF.

The gene calls are TRBV19 and TRBJ2-7, with D unclear. Trimming removed 5 bases at V and 8 bases at J, with 19 bases between. Per germline, CDR1 LNHDA and CDR2 SQIVND (reference sequence). This CDR3 contains 14 residues. CDR3 nucleotides: TGTGCCAGTAGTCCCGCGACCCCAGAAAGGAAGCAGTACTTC. Translating it yields CASSPATPERKQYF.

The chain recombines TRBV6-5 with TRBJ1-2, with TRBD1 identical over 7 bases. The CDR3 is made up of 14 amino acids. Looked up from germline, CDR1 is MNHEY and CDR2 is SVGAGI. J gave up 0 bases and V 6 bases, and 4 bases lay outside the gene matches. The CDR3: CASSQDRTNYGYTF. The CDR3 DNA reads as TGTGCCAGCAGCCAGGACAGGACTAACTATGGCTACACCTTC.

This clone was seen just once. The rearrangement joins TRBV27 to TRBJ2-3; D might be TRBD2 (5 bases). The CDR3 has 15 amino acids. Trimming took off 3 bases at V and 5 bases at J, with 15 bases between the two ends. Germline V gives CDR1 MNHEY, CDR2 SMNVEV (reference sequence). The CDR3 region has the DNA TGTGCCAGCAGTTTGAGGACTCCGAGGGAAGATACGCAGTATTTT. Protein product: CASSLRTPREDTQYF.

The rearrangement uses TRBV7-9 and TRBJ1-3; D uncertain. V gave up 1 base and J gave up 3 bases, with 10 bases separating them. The V gene's germline CDR1 is SEHNR and CDR2 FQNEAQ (reference sequence). The CDR3 spans 15 residues. The CDR3 DNA reads as TGTGCCAGCAGCTTAGTTACGGGGATTGGAAACACCATATATTTT. Translating gives CASSLVTGIGNTIYF.

The chain is built from TRBV28 and TRBJ2-2, with D perhaps matching TRBD1 (5 bases). Germline V gives CDR1 MDHEN, CDR2 SYDVKM. This CDR3 is built from 15 residues. The ends were cut back, 6 bases at V and 1 base at J, with 12 bases in the middle. The CDR3 region has the DNA TGTGCCAGCAGCCCCCCCCAGGGGAACACCGGGGAGCTGTTTTTT. Translating gives CASSPPQGNTGELFF.

The rearrangement links TRBV15 to TRBJ2-3; 9 positions agree with TRBD2. This CDR3 spans 18 amino acids. V lost 2 bases to trimming and J lost 3 bases; unmatched junction nucleotides: 12. Germline CDR1 and CDR2: LNHNV and YYDKDF (reference sequence). This CDR3 reads CATSRPSGDISGTDTQYF. The CDR3 nucleotides are TGTGCCACCAGCAGACCTAGCGGGGACATCAGTGGTACAGATACGCAGTATTTT.

J is TRBJ2-5 and V is TRBV9; D is unclear. The CDR3 consists of 14 residues. V was trimmed by 0 bases and J by 2 bases, leaving 8 bases between them. Germline V gives CDR1 SGDLS, CDR2 YYNGEE. CDR3 in amino acids: CASSVDYQQETQYF. In nucleotides, the CDR3 is TGTGCCAGCAGCGTAGACTACCAACAAGAGACCCAGTACTTC.

This clone was detected a few times. V and J are TRBV6-1 and TRBJ1-1; perhaps TRBD1 as D (6 bases). The CDR3 is made up of 14 amino acids. Germline CDR1 MNHNS, CDR2 SASEGT. Trimming left V 3 bases short and J 1 base short, with 9 bases between. DNA of the CDR3: TGTGCCAGCAGTGACAGGGGATGGAACACTGAAGCTTTCTTT. This sequence encodes CASSDRGWNTEAFF.

The chain has TRBV18 and TRBJ2-1; D not certain. CDR3 size: 15 residues. CDR1 and CDR2 from the germline V gene are KGHSH and LQKENI. V lost 1 base to trimming and J lost 0 bases, with 7 bases between them. The CDR3 here is CASSPRLSSYNEQFF. The DNA of the CDR3 is TGTGCCAGCTCACCACGACTCAGCTCCTACAATGAGCAGTTCTTC. The variable domain in full, completed from reference TRBV18 and TRBJ2-1, reads NAGVMQNPRHLVRRRGQEARLRCSPMKGHSHVYWYRQLPEEGLKFMVYLQKENIIDESGMPKERFSAEFPKEGPSILRIQQVVRGDSAAYFCASSPRLSSYNEQFFGPGTRLTVL.

The chain couples TRBV7-2 to TRBJ2-4; D is unresolved. Germline lookup yields CDR1 SGHTA and CDR2 FQGNSA. V lost 5 bases, J lost 1 base, and 9 bases lay in between. The CDR3 has 14 amino acids. The CDR3: CASSPEFAKNIQYF. CDR3 nucleotides: TGTGCCAGCAGCCCTGAGTTTGCCAAAAACATTCAGTACTTC.

The CDR3 coding sequence is TGTGCCAGCTCACCAGCCCAGGGGACGAACACCGGGGAGCTGTTTTTT. It is translated as CASSPAQGTNTGELFF. The chain has TRBV18 and TRBJ2-2; D perhaps matches TRBD1 (6 bases). CDR1 and CDR2 (germline): KGHSH, LQKENI. There are 16 residues in the CDR3. V lost 2 bases and J lost 0, with 10 bases in between.

The rearrangement links TRBV28 to TRBJ1-5; no definite D call. CDR3 size: 12 residues. Trimming pared 8 bases from V and 9 bases from J, leaving 14 bases between. Germline V gene data show CDR1 as MDHEN and CDR2 as SYDVKM. CDR3 in amino acids: CASDRGIRPQHF. DNA for the CDR3: TGTGCCAGCGATAGAGGAATTAGGCCCCAGCATTTT.

Turning to this clone: With a much larger clone just one base away, this may be a read error. V gene TRBV7-9 combines with J gene TRBJ2-5; 12 nucleotides match TRBD2. Germline trimming cut 4 bases from V and 4 bases from J; bases unmatched to any gene: 1. The length of the CDR3 is 14 residues. CDR1 and CDR2 (germline): SEHNR, FQNEAQ (reference sequence). The CDR3 here is CASSWGLAGETQYF. The CDR3 DNA sequence: TGTGCCAGCAGCTGGGGACTAGCGGGAGAGACCCAGTACTTC.

The chain recombines TRBV30 with TRBJ1-2; the match to TRBD1 covers 11 bases. Germline trimming cut 4 bases from V and 7 bases from J; bases unmatched to any gene: 14. The germline V gene encodes CDR1 GTSNPN and CDR2 SVGIG (reference sequence). The CDR3 is made up of 16 amino acids. This CDR3 reads CAWITPSDRGRRGYTF. The CDR3 coding sequence is TGTGCCTGGATTACTCCCTCGGACAGGGGGCGACGTGGCTACACCTTC.

This clone was counted at least ten times. Germline and junction disagree at one end, which may indicate a read error. The same CDR3 arises from other DNA sequences in this sample as well. CDR3 nucleotide sequence: TGTGCCTGGAGTGTTGGGAGGAACACTGGAGCTTTCTTT. Translation: CAWSVGRNTGAFF. The V call is TRBV30, the J call TRBJ1-1; no firm D call. Germline CDR1 is GTSNPN and CDR2 is SVGIG (reference sequence). The CDR3 runs 13 residues.

CDR3: CASSLSEAAYEQYF. DNA of the CDR3: TGCGCCAGCAGCTTGTCCGAGGCGGCCTACGAGCAGTACTTC. The J gene is TRBJ2-7, the V gene TRBV5-1; D remains ambiguous. Germline V gives CDR1 SGHRS, CDR2 YFSETQ. This CDR3 has 14 amino acids. Trimming pared 1 base from V and 2 bases from J, leaving 10 bases between.

CDR3 in amino acids: CASSHRGGGSYNEQFF. The DNA for the CDR3 is TGTGCCAGCAGCCACCGGGGGGGTGGCTCCTACAATGAGCAGTTCTTC. The J gene is TRBJ2-1, the V gene TRBV11-2; 8 nucleotides match TRBD2. This CDR3 has 16 amino acids. Germline loops: CDR1 SGHAT, CDR2 FQNNGV. Trimming at V came to 5 bases and at J to 0 bases, leaving 6 bases not matched to a gene.

The V and J genes are TRBV19 and TRBJ2-1; TRBD1 matches at 7 bases. The CDR3 is 14 amino acids. The germline V gene encodes CDR1 LNHDA and CDR2 SQIVND (reference sequence). V shed 5 bases and J 3 bases; nucleotides not matched to a gene: 4. CDR3 DNA: TGTGCCAGTAGTGCGACAGGGCGCTACAATGAGCAGTTCTTC. Its translation is CASSATGRYNEQFF.

This clone was picked up one time. The chain uses TRBV28 and TRBJ2-3, with 12 bases matching TRBD1. Germline values: CDR1 MDHEN, CDR2 SYDVKM. The CDR3 spans 16 residues. The trim removed 4 bases at V and 4 bases at J, leaving 6 bases unmatched. CDR3 region: CASSSLGTGGADTQYF. The DNA of the CDR3 is TGTGCCAGCAGTTCGCTGGGGACAGGGGGCGCAGATACGCAGTATTTT.

This clone was observed a few times. The chain couples TRBV2 to TRBJ2-5; D not certain. The CDR3 spans 12 residues. Germline V gene data show CDR1 as SNHLY and CDR2 as FYNNEI. V lost 11 bases and J lost 5, with 15 bases in between. CDR3 region: CASDPWGETQYF. The CDR3 DNA reads as TGTGCCTCTGACCCCTGGGGTGAGACCCAGTACTTC.

The chain carries TRBV5-1 and TRBJ2-7; TRBD2 aligns across 12 bases. CDR1 SGHRS and CDR2 YFSETQ come from the germline V gene. The CDR3 sequence is 18 residues long. Unmatched junction bases numbered 15, after V lost 6 bases and J lost 2 bases. The CDR3 loop reads CASTLRGASGGAAYEQYF. DNA for the CDR3: TGCGCCAGCACCCTGCGAGGGGCTAGCGGGGGGGCCGCCTACGAGCAGTACTTC.

This clone was found once. The rearrangement links TRBV2 to TRBJ1-3, with a possible D match to TRBD1 (5 bases). Between the trimmed V and J ends, which lost 8 bases and 0 bases, there was a span of 17 bases. CDR1 is SNHLY and CDR2 is FYNNEI in the germline V gene. This CDR3 has 16 residues. DNA for the CDR3: TGTGCCAGCCAGTGGGGGAGGATATCCTCTGGAAACACCATATATTTT. Its protein product is CASQWGRISSGNTIYF.

This sequence joins TRBV29-1 and TRBJ1-4; D not resolved. This CDR3 comprises 12 residues. Trimming left V 7 bases short and J 6 bases short, with 12 bases between. From germline, CDR1 is SQVTM and CDR2 ANQGSEA. In DNA form, the CDR3 reads TGCAGCGCCAGGCTCGGATATGAAAAACTGTTTTTT. Encoded protein: CSARLGYEKLFF.

This clone was detected only a few times. Other nucleotide sequences in the sample specify the same CDR3. V gene TRBV18 combines with J gene TRBJ1-1, with unresolved D. The CDR3 sequence is 13 residues long. V dropped 6 bases and J dropped 0 bases, with 8 bases sitting between them. CDR1 is KGHSH and CDR2 is LQKENI in the germline V gene. The CDR3 DNA is TGTGCCAGCTCTACTACGATGAACACTGAAGCTTTCTTT. Translating gives CASSTTMNTEAFF.

CDR3 nucleotide sequence: TGTGCCAGCAGCCAAGGGTCTAGCCCTAGTTCCTACAATGAGCAGTTCTTC. Translating it yields CASSQGSSPSSYNEQFF. J is TRBJ2-1 and V is TRBV4-2; a possible D gene is TRBD2 (5 bases). Germline CDR1 and CDR2: LGHNA and YNFKEQ. Trimming stripped 1 base from V and 1 base from J, with 14 bases between. This CDR3 has 17 residues.

This clone was observed once. The V and J genes are TRBV27 and TRBJ2-7, with a tentative D call TRBD2 (5 bases). The CDR3 extends over 15 amino acids. CDR1 is MNHEY and CDR2 is SMNVEV in the germline V gene (reference sequence). V was pared by 4 bases and J by 0 bases, with 13 bases between. DNA of the CDR3: TGTGCCAGCAGTTCTATCGGGATCCACTCCTACGAGCAGTACTTC. Translated, it gives CASSSIGIHSYEQYF.